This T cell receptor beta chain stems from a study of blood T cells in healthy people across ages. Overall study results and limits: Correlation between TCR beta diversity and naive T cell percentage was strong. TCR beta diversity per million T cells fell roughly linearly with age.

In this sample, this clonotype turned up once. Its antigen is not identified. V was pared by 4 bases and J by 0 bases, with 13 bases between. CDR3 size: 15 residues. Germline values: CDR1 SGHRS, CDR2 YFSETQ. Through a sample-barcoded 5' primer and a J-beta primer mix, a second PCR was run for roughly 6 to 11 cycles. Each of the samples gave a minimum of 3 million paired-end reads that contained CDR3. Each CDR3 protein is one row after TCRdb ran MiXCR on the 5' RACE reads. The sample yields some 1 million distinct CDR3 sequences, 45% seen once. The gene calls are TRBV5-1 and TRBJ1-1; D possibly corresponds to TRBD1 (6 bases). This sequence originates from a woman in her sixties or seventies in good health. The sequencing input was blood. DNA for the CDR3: TGCGCCAGCAGCCCTGTGGACAGTTTGAACACTGAAGCTTTCTTT. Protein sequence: CASSPVDSLNTEAFF.